This TCR beta chain was identified in a study of identical twins. Notes on the study in general: The study found that models underestimated out-of-frame TCR alpha sharing in monozygotic twins. Memory repertoires lacked the insertion deficit that abundant cord blood beta clonotypes showed.

All donors comprised healthy Caucasians. This clonotype was seen repeatedly, ten times or more. Its antigen is not known. V lost 1 base, J lost 5 bases, and 10 bases stayed unmatched. Per the germline V gene, CDR1 is SGHRS and CDR2 is YFSETQ. The length of the CDR3 is 16 residues. Via MiXCR, TCRdb re-called the 5' RACE reads, giving one row per CDR3 protein. The table records more than 350,000 distinct CDR3 sequences, around 9% of them present only once. The specimen was naive T cells sorted from blood. The V and J genes are TRBV5-1 and TRBJ2-3; 7 bases map to TRBD2. This TCR derives from a woman aged 50 to 65 in good health. Here the CDR3 DNA reads TGCGCCAGCAGCTTGCTGCGGGAGCCAGGAAGAGATACGCAGTATTTT. Translated, it gives CASSLLREPGRDTQYF. The whole variable domain, remainder taken from reference TRBV5-1 and TRBJ2-3, is KAGVTQTPRYLIKTRGQQVTLSCSPISGHRSVSWYQQTPGQGLQFLFEYFSETQRNKGNFPGRFSGRQFSNSRSEMNVSTLELGDSALYLCASSLLREPGRDTQYFGPGTRLTVL.